The 19 T cell receptor beta chains presented below share a single source sample, sequenced in a study of T-cell reconstitution after alpha-beta-depleted transplantation in children. Unique molecular identifiers were incorporated into the prepared TCRbeta library. In TCRdb, the PCR reads were re-called with MiXCR into one record per CDR3 protein. The sample yields around 17,000 distinct CDR3 sequences, 5% to 5.5% seen once. Sequencing was performed on PBMCs, taken before TCRalphabeta/CD19-depleted stem cell transplant. The source is a boy under 18 with acute lymphoblastic leukemia, due to receive a stem cell transplant.

This clonotype appeared many times. V is TRBV27 and J is TRBJ1-5, with D unresolved. From germline, CDR1 is MNHEY and CDR2 SMNVEV (reference sequence). The CDR3 length is 13 residues. The V end lost 8 bases, the J end lost 5 bases, and 13 bases lay between the germline ends. Written as DNA, the CDR3 is TGTGCCAGCGCCTCTAGTCGGGATCAGCCCCAGCATTTT. This gives the protein CASASSRDQPQHF.

This clonotype was counted at least ten times. This chain links TRBV28 with TRBJ2-7; TRBD2 might be the D (5 bases). The CDR3 runs 16 residues. The germline CDR1 and CDR2 sequences are MDHEN and SYDVKM. V was cut by 6 bases and J by 1 base, with 19 bases left in between. In DNA form, the CDR3 reads TGTGCCAGCAGCTCCGACCTACTAGGAACGTCCTACGAGCAGTACTTC. Protein sequence: CASSSDLLGTSYEQYF.

In this sample, this clonotype turned up many times. Germline is not matched at one junction end, which may reflect a read error. The chain joins TRBV11-2 to TRBJ1-2; 9 positions match TRBD1. Germline-derived CDR1 and CDR2 are SGHAT and FQNNGV. The length of the CDR3 is 15 residues. CDR3 protein: CASSIEGTGSYGYTF. DNA of the CDR3: TGTGCCAGCAGCATAGAAGGGACAGGGTCTTACGGCTACACCTTC.

The sample holds many counts of this clonotype. V gene TRBV4-1 combines with J gene TRBJ2-7; weak D call: TRBD2 (5 bases). Germline CDR1 reads MGHRA; CDR2 reads YSYEKL. The CDR3 is 15 amino acids. Between the trimmed V and J ends, which lost 1 base and 0 bases, there was a span of 10 bases. The CDR3 spells CASSQGLGSSYEQYF. CDR3 coding DNA: TGCGCCAGCAGCCAAGGGCTTGGGAGCTCCTACGAGCAGTACTTC.

V is TRBV20-1 and J is TRBJ2-5, with D uncertain. This CDR3 is 14 amino acids long. Between the trimmed V and J ends, which lost 3 bases and 5 bases, there was a span of 16 bases. The germline gives CDR1 DFQATT, CDR2 SNEGSKA (reference sequence). The CDR3 nucleotides are TGCAGTGCTAGTCGGCCGACCTGGTCTGAGACCCAGTACTTC. This codes for CSASRPTWSETQYF.

By its share, this clonotype is medium-sized. This rearrangement joins TRBV4-2 to TRBJ2-1, with D tentatively TRBD1 (6 bases). This CDR3 spans 15 amino acids. Per germline, CDR1 LGHNA and CDR2 YNFKEQ. Trimming stripped 0 bases from V and 4 bases from J, with 10 bases between. CDR3 sequence reads: CASSQELRGYNEQFF. DNA for the CDR3: TGTGCCAGCAGCCAAGAGCTTAGGGGGTACAATGAGCAGTTCTTC.

This clonotype was found many times. The chain employs TRBV20-1 and TRBJ2-3; 7 bases align to TRBD2. The CDR3 runs to 13 residues. CDR1 and CDR2 (germline): DFQATT, SNEGSKA (reference sequence). With V trimmed by 3 bases and J by 4 bases, 4 bases remained unmatched. CDR3 coding DNA: TGCAGTGCTAGTAGAACTAGCGCAGATACGCAGTATTTT. Encoded protein: CSASRTSADTQYF.

By sample fraction, this clonotype is medium-sized (0.01 to 0.1%). The V and J genes are TRBV12-3 or TRBV12-4 and TRBJ1-2; perhaps TRBD1 as D (5 bases). This CDR3 has 14 residues. V lost 3 bases, J lost 7 bases, and 15 bases lay in between. The CDR3 sequence: CASSFSWGVGGYTF. The CDR3 bases are TGTGCCAGCAGTTTCTCTTGGGGGGTCGGTGGCTACACCTTC.

This clonotype was seen many times. CDR3: CASRPSQGAPSSPLHF. CDR3 bases: TGTGCCAGCAGACCATCCCAGGGTGCCCCTTCTTCACCCCTCCACTTT. The chain combines TRBV28 with TRBJ1-6; maybe TRBD1 (5 bases). Trimming removed 6 bases at V and 9 bases at J, with 21 bases between. The CDR3 extends over 16 amino acids. Germline assignment: CDR1 MDHEN and CDR2 SYDVKM.

J is TRBJ1-5 and V is TRBV6-1; D uncertain. Per germline, CDR1 MNHNS and CDR2 SASEGT. This CDR3 is 14 amino acids long. Trimming shortened V by 7 bases and J by 7 bases, and 17 bases separated the two germline ends. The CDR3 protein is CASITGQLGQPQHF. As DNA, the CDR3 is TGTGCCAGCATCACGGGCCAGCTGGGGCAGCCCCAGCATTTT.

This clonotype was counted many times. CDR3 residues: CASSIGQGDYNEQFF. DNA of the CDR3: TGTGCCAGTAGTATCGGGCAGGGGGACTACAATGAGCAGTTCTTC. The genes are TRBV19 and TRBJ2-1, with 7 positions matching TRBD1. Per the germline V gene, CDR1 is LNHDA and CDR2 is SQIVND (reference sequence). CDR3 size: 15 residues. After removal of 3 bases from V and 3 bases from J, the junction contained 5 bases not matched to a gene. Variable domain in full (rest from reference TRBV19 and TRBJ2-1): DGGITQSPKYLFRKEGQNVTLSCEQNLNHDAMYWYRQDPGQGLRLIYYSQIVNDFQKGDIAEGYSVSREKKESFPLTVTSAQKNPTAFYLCASSIGQGDYNEQFFGPGTRLTVL.

This clonotype came up many times. This sequence joins TRBV20-1 and TRBJ1-2; no reliable D call. Germline values: CDR1 DFQATT, CDR2 SNEGSKA (reference sequence). Deletions cut 5 bases from V and 5 bases from J, with 18 bases between. The CDR3 has 14 amino acids. The CDR3 protein is CSALETKQSYGYTF. CDR3 nucleotides: TGCAGTGCTCTCGAAACGAAGCAAAGTTATGGCTACACCTTC.

This clonotype was found many times. The V gene is TRBV6-2 or TRBV6-3, the J gene TRBJ2-3; D could derive from TRBD1 or TRBD2 (5 bases each). This CDR3 is 18 amino acids long. Per the germline V gene, CDR1 is MNHEY and CDR2 is SVGEGT. V lost 7 bases to trimming and J lost 2 bases, with 25 bases between them. The chain's CDR3 is CASTERTWGLSVTDTQYF. The CDR3 DNA reads as TGTGCCAGCACCGAACGCACCTGGGGGTTAAGCGTCACAGATACGCAGTATTTT.

Ten or more counts support this clonotype. The rearrangement uses TRBV5-1 and TRBJ2-1; TRBD2 agrees at 7 bases. This CDR3 is 17 amino acids long. Germline-derived CDR1 and CDR2 are SGHRS and YFSETQ. Losses at the gene ends were 1 base for V and 7 bases for J; bases not matched to a gene: 14. CDR3 sequence (DNA): TGCGCCAGCAGCTTGCAGTTTGGCGGGAGAGGAGGGAATGAGCAGTTCTTC. The encoded protein is CASSLQFGGRGGNEQFF.

In this sample, this clonotype turned up many times. The chain combines TRBV4-3 with TRBJ2-3, with TRBD1 matching over 9 bases. Germline lookup yields CDR1 LGHNA and CDR2 YSLEER. Unmatched junction bases numbered 4, after V lost 0 bases and J lost 3 bases. The CDR3 runs 16 residues. CDR3 loop: CASSQDIGTGTDTQYF. DNA for the CDR3: TGCGCCAGCAGCCAAGACATTGGGACAGGGACAGATACGCAGTATTTT.

At least ten counts were recorded for this clonotype. The chain carries TRBV6-5 and TRBJ1-2; 9 bases align to TRBD1. J gave up 6 bases and V 9 bases, and 8 bases lay outside the gene matches. The CDR3 has 13 amino acids. Germline V gives CDR1 MNHEY, CDR2 SVGAGI. CDR3 sequence reads: CASWGTGFDGYTF. The CDR3 DNA follows: TGTGCCAGTTGGGGGACAGGGTTTGATGGCTACACCTTC.

This clonotype has at least ten counts. This chain links TRBV20-1 with TRBJ2-5; 13 bases are a match to TRBD2. CDR3 length: 20 residues. Trimming cost V 0 bases and J 5 bases; bases outside gene matches: 18. The V gene's germline CDR1 is DFQATT and CDR2 SNEGSKA (reference sequence). The CDR3 coding sequence is TGCAGTGCTAGAGAGGAAGAAGCGGGACTAGCGGGGCCGTCTTGGGAGACCCAGTACTTC. Translation gives CSAREEEAGLAGPSWETQYF.

This clonotype was picked up many times. The genes are TRBV5-8 and TRBJ1-5; D is ambiguous. V was clipped by 1 base and J by 5 bases, with 10 bases between them. The CDR3 is made up of 14 amino acids. CDR1 SGHTS and CDR2 YDEGEE come from the germline V gene. In DNA form, the CDR3 reads TGTGCCAGCAGCTTGTTGGCATCATATCAGCCCCAGCATTTT. Its protein product is CASSLLASYQPQHF. Based on the CDR3 plus reference TRBV5-8 and TRBJ1-5, the full variable domain is EAGVTQSPTHLIKTRGQQATLRCSPISGHTSVYWYQQALGLGLQFLLWYDEGEERNRGNFPPRFSGRQFPNYSSELNVNALELEDSALYLCASSLLASYQPQHFGDGTRLSIL.

This clonotype has ten or more counts. V is TRBV7-2 and J is TRBJ2-7; TRBD2 agrees at 10 bases. The junction had 2 bases not matched to a gene; V was cut back by 1 base and J by 2 bases. Germline V gene data show CDR1 as SGHTA and CDR2 as FQGNSA. The CDR3 spans 15 residues. In DNA form, the CDR3 reads TGTGCCAGCAGCTTAGAAGCGGGGGGGCCCTACGAGCAGTACTTC. Translating it yields CASSLEAGGPYEQYF.